Listed here is a single T cell receptor (beta chain). Its antigen is not known. This record comes from a study of vaccination and CD4 T cells after COVID-19. Overall study: Overlapping spike pools from SARS-CoV-2 and HCoV-NL63, HCoV-OC43 and HCoV-229E served as culture stimuli. The authors gave control cultures a CEFX pool, an HIV-1 Nef pool, or no peptide.

CDR1 and CDR2 (germline): DFQATT, SNEGSKA (reference sequence). The CDR3 runs to 17 residues. V was clipped by 0 bases and J by 0 bases; unmatched bases: 9. Sequenced with the Oncomine TCR Beta short-read assay was DNA taken from cultured CD4+ T cells. Genomic DNA from cultured CD4+ T cells was extracted. One entry per CDR3 protein, called by TCRdb with MiXCR from the PCR reads. Of around 16,000 distinct CDR3 sequences in the sample, 30% to 35% were seen once. Treatment described: roughly 11-day PBMC culture with coronavirus spike peptide pools or control peptides (ViraFEST assay). IL-2 at about 9.1 IU/ml and peptide pools at 9 to 10 ug/ml were added to PBMCs cultured at over 1.5 million per well.

This chain connects TRBV20-1 to TRBJ1-1, with 8 nucleotides matching TRBD1. The source material was cultured CD4+ T cells from blood. This sequence originates from a human donor with COVID-19. The CDR3 DNA sequence: TGCAGTGCTAGAGACCAAACAGGGGGAAGGATGAACACTGAAGCTTTCTTT. It codes for CSARDQTGGRMNTEAFF.